This T cell receptor beta chain stems from a study of shared clonotypes between healthy human individuals. Cells designated naive CD8 were CD45RO-negative and were positively selected for CCR7, with terminally differentiated effector memory CD45RA+ cells excluded. Profiled with immunoSEQ multiplex PCR; TCRdb holds only in-frame clones, not every one. The sample holds 700,000 to 950,000 clones, approximately 96% seen once. Germline V CDR1 and CDR2: LGHNA, YSLEER. CDR3 length equals 16 residues. The V and J ends lost 4 bases and 0 bases respectively, with 13 bases between them. The specimen sequenced was naive CD8+ T cells sorted from blood. V and J are TRBV4-3 and TRBJ1-3; D might be TRBD1 (6 bases). The sequence was collected from a man younger than 45 in good health. This chain's CDR3 is CASSLRTANSGNTIYF. The DNA of the CDR3 is TGCGCCAGCAGCCTAAGGACAGCCAACTCTGGAAACACCATATATTTT.